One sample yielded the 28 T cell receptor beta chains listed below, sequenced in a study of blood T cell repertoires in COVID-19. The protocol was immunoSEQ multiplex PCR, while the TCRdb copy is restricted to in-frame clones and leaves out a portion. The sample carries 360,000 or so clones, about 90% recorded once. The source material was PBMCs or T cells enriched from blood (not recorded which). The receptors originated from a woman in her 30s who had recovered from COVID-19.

The CDR3 nucleotides read TGCGCCAGCAGCCAAGGGACAAGGAATCAGCCCCAGCATTTT. Protein product: CASSQGTRNQPQHF. The chain employs TRBV4-1 and TRBJ1-5; tentatively, D is TRBD1 (5 bases). This CDR3 has 14 residues. In germline, CDR1 is MGHRA, CDR2 YSYEKL. Trimming pared 1 base from V and 4 bases from J, leaving 8 bases between.

The CDR3 DNA reads TGTGCCAGTAACCCACAGTGGATGAATTCACCCCTCCACTTT. Its translation is CASNPQWMNSPLHF. The chain joins TRBV19 to TRBJ1-6, with no clear D. In germline, CDR1 is LNHDA, CDR2 SQIVND (reference sequence). The CDR3 totals 14 residues. Trimming shortened V by 7 bases and J by 7 bases, and 14 bases separated the two germline ends.

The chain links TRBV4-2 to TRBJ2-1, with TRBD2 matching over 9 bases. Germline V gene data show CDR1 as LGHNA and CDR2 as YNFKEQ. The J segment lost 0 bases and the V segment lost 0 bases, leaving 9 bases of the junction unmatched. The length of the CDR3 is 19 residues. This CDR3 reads CASSQDRAGGESSYNEQFF. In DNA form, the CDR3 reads TGTGCCAGCAGCCAAGATCGGGCGGGGGGGGAGAGCTCCTACAATGAGCAGTTCTTC.

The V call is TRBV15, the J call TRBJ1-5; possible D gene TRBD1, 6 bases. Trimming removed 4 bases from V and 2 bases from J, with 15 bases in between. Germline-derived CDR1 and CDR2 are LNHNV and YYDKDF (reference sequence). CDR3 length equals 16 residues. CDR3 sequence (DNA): TGTGCCACCAGCACCCCGGGGGGGCTAGGCAATCAGCCCCAGCATTTT. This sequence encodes CATSTPGGLGNQPQHF.

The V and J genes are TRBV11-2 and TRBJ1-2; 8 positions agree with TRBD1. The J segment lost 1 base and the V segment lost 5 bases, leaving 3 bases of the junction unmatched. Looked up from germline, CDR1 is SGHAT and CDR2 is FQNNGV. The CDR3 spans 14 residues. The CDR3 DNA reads TGTGCCAGCAGCAAGGACAGGGATAACTATGGCTACACCTTC. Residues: CASSKDRDNYGYTF.

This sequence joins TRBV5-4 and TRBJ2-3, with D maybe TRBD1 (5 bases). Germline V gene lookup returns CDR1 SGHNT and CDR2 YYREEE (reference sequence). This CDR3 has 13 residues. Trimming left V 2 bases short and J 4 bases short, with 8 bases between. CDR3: CASSFLQADTQYF. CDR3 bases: TGTGCCAGCAGCTTTCTACAGGCAGATACGCAGTATTTT.

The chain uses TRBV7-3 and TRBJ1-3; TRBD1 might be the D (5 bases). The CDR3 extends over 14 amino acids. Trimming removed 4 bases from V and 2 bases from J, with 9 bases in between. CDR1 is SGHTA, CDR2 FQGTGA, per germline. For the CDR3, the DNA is TGTGCCAGCAGCTCGACGGGGGCTGGAAACACCATATATTTT. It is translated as CASSSTGAGNTIYF. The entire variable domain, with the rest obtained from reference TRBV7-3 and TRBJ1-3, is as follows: GAGVSQTPSNKVTEKGKYVELRCDPISGHTALYWYRQSLGQGPEFLIYFQGTGAADDSGLPNDRFFAVRPEGSVSTLKIQRTERGDSAVYLCASSSTGAGNTIYFGEGSWLTVV.

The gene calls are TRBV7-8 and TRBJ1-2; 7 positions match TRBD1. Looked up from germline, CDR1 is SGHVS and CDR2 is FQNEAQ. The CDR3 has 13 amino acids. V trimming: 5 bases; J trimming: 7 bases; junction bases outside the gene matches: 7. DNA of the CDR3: TGTGCCAGCAGCGTGGACAGGACGGGTGGCTACACCTTC. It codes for CASSVDRTGGYTF.

This CDR3 is CASTRRQGPETQYF. The CDR3 DNA is TGTGCCAGCACCCGAAGACAGGGTCCGGAGACCCAGTACTTC. The rearrangement joins TRBV2 to TRBJ2-5; 7 nucleotides agree with TRBD1. V lost 7 bases and J lost 5; bases outside the gene matches: 10. The CDR3 extends over 14 amino acids. CDR1 is SNHLY, CDR2 FYNNEI, per germline.

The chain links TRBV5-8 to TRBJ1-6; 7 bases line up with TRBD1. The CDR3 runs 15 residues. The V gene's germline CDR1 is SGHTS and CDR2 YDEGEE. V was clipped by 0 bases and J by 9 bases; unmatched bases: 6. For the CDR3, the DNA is TGTGCCAGCAGCTTGGGGGACAGACAGACTTCACCCCTCCACTTT. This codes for CASSLGDRQTSPLHF.

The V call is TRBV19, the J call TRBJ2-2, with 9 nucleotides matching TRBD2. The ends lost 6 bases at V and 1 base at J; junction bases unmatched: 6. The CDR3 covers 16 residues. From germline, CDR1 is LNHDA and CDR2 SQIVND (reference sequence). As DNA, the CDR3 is TGTGCCAGTAGCCTCAGGCGGGGGGGGAACACCGGGGAGCTGTTTTTT. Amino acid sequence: CASSLRRGGNTGELFF.

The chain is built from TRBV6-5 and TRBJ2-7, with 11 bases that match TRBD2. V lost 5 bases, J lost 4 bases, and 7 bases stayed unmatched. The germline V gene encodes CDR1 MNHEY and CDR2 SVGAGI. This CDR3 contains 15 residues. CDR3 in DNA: TGTGCCAGCAGTAAGATAGCGGGAGGGCAATACGAGCAGTACTTC. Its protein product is CASSKIAGGQYEQYF.

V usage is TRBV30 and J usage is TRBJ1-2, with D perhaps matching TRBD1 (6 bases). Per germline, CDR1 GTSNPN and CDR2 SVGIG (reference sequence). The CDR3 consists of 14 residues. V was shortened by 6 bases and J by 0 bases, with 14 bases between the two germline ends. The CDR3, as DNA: TGTGCCTGCAAACAGGGAACTACTAACTATGGCTACACCTTC. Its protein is CACKQGTTNYGYTF. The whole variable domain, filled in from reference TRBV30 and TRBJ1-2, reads SQTIHQWPATLVQPVGSPLSLECTVEGTSNPNLYWYRQAAGRGLQLLFYSVGIGQISSEVPQNLSASRPQDRQFILSSKKLLLSDSGFYLCACKQGTTNYGYTFGSGTRLTVV.

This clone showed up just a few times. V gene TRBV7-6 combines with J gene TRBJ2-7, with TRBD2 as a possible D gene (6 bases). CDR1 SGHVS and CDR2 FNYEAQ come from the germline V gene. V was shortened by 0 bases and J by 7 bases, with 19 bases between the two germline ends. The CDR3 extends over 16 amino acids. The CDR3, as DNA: TGTGCCAGCAGCTTAGCGCGGACGGGGGTACGCAGTGAGCAGTACTTC. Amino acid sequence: CASSLARTGVRSEQYF.

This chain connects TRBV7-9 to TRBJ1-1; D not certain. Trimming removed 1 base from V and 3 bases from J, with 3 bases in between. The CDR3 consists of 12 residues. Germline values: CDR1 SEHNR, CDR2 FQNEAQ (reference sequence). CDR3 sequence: CASSLVYTEAFF. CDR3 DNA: TGTGCCAGCAGCTTAGTATACACTGAAGCTTTCTTT.

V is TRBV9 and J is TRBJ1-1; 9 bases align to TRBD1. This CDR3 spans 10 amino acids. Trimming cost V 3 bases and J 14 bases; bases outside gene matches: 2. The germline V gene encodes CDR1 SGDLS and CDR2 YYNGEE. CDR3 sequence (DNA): TGTGCCAGCAGCGGGGACAGGGCGTTCTTT. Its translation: CASSGDRAFF.

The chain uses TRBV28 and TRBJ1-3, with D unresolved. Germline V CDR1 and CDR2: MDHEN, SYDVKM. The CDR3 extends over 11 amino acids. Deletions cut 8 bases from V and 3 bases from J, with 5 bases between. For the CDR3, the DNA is TGTGCCAGCTGGAGTGGAAACACCATATATTTT. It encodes CASWSGNTIYF.

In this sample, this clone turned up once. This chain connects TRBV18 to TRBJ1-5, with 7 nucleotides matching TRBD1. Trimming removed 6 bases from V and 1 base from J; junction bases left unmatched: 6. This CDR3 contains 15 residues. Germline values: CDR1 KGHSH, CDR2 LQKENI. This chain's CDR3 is CASSLGQASNQPQHF. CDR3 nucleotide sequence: TGTGCCAGCTCCCTCGGACAGGCGAGCAATCAGCCCCAGCATTTT.

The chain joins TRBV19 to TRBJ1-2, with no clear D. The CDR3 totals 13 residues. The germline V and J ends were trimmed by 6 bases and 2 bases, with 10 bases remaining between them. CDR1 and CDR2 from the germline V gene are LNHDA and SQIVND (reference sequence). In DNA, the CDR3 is TGTGCCAGTAGAGCGGGTCAAAACTATGGCTACACCTTC. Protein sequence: CASRAGQNYGYTF.

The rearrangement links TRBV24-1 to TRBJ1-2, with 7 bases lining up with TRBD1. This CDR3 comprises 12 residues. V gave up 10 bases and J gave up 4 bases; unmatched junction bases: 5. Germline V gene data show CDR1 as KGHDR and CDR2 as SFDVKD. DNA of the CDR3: TGTGCCACTCAGGGGGATCTCTATGGCTACACCTTC. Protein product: CATQGDLYGYTF.

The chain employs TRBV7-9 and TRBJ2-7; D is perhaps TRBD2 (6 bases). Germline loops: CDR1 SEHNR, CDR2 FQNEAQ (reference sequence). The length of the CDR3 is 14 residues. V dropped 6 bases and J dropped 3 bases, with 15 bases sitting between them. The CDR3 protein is CASSSFGGDYEQYF. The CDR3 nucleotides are TGTGCCAGCAGTTCGTTCGGGGGTGACTACGAGCAGTACTTC. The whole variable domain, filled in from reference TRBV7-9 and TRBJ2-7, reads DTGVSQNPRHKITKRGQNVTFRCDPISEHNRLYWYRQTLGQGPEFLTYFQNEAQLEKSRLLSDRFSAERPKGSFSTLEIQRTEQGDSAMYLCASSSFGGDYEQYFGPGTRLTVT.

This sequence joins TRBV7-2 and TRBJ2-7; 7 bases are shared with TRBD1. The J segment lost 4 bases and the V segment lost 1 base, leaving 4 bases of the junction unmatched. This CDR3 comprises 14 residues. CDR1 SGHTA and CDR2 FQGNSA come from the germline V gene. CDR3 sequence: CASSLGQGMYEQYF. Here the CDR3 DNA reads TGTGCCAGCAGCTTAGGACAGGGAATGTACGAGCAGTACTTC.

As DNA, the CDR3 is TGTGCCATCAGTGACAGGGTCGGTGGTAAACCTTTCGGTGGCTACACCTTC. Protein: CAISDRVGGKPFGGYTF. The V and J genes are TRBV10-3 and TRBJ1-2, with D possibly being TRBD1 (5 bases). V dropped 3 bases and J dropped 7 bases, with 24 bases sitting between them. The CDR3 is 17 amino acids. Germline loops: CDR1 ENHRY, CDR2 SYGVKD.

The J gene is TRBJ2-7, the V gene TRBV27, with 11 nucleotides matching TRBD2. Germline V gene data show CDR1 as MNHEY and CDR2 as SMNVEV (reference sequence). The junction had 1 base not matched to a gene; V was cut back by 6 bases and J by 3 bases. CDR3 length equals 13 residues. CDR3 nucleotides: TGTGCCAGCAGGGGACTAGCGGTCTACGAGCAGTACTTC. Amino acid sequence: CASRGLAVYEQYF.

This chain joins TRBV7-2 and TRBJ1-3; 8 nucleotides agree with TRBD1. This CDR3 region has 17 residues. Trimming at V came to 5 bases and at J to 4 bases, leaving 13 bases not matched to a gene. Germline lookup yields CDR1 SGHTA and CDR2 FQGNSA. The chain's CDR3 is CASSPLGQGHYGNTIYF. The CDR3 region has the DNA TGTGCCAGCAGCCCCCTAGGACAGGGCCACTACGGAAACACCATATATTTT.

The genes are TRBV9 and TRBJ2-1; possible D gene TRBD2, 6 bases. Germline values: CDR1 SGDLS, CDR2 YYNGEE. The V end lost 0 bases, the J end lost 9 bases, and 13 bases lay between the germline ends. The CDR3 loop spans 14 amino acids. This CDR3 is CASSVAPSSAEQFF. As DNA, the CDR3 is TGTGCCAGCAGCGTAGCTCCCTCTAGCGCTGAGCAGTTCTTC.

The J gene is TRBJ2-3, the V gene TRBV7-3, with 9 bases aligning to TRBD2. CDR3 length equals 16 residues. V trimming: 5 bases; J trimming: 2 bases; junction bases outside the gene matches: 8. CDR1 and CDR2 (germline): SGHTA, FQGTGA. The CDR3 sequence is CASSARRGGATDTQYF. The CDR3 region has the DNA TGTGCCAGCAGCGCCCGACGCGGGGGGGCCACAGATACGCAGTATTTT.

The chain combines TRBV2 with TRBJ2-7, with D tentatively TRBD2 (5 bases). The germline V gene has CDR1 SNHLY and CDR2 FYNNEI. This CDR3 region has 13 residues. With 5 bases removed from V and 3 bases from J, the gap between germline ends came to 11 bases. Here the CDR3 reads CASSPAADYEQYF. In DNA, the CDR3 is TGTGCCAGCAGTCCAGCGGCGGACTACGAGCAGTACTTC.